This T cell receptor (beta chain) originates from a study of early T cells in non-severe SARS-CoV-2 infection. Study-level background: The chains were unpaired, and the sequenced material was bulk RNA from unsorted whole blood.

This clonotype was counted only a few times. The antigen is not known. Individual cDNA molecules were tagged with unique molecular identifiers. TCRdb ran MiXCR on the 5' RACE reads and lists one entry per CDR3 protein. The sample comprises 45,000 to 75,000 distinct CDR3 sequences, roughly an eighth of which are singletons, and 4.8% rests with the top ten. Whole-study results and caveats: Private and CD4 specificities were missed by VDJdb matching, skewed to anti-spike CD8.

The specimen sequenced was whole blood. The receptor was derived from an adult who was a healthcare worker with PCR-confirmed SARS-CoV-2 infection or an uninfected control (not recorded which).

The CDR3 sequence is CSAREDATEAFF. The CDR3 DNA reads TGCAGTGCTAGAGAGGATGCCACTGAAGCTTTCTTT. The J gene is TRBJ1-1, the V gene TRBV20-1; no reliable D call. Germline CDR1 DFQATT, CDR2 SNEGSKA (reference sequence). CDR3 size: 12 residues. Between the trimmed V and J ends, which lost 0 bases and 4 bases, there was a span of 6 bases.